This TCR beta chain was captured in a study of cytomegalovirus exposure and HLA in healthy donors. The primer mix had 60 Vbeta and 13 Jbeta primers. The table came from immunoSEQ multiplex PCR; TCRdb's copy has only in-frame clones and leaves some out. The sample consists of under 140,000 clones, around 85% of them appearing once. The CDR3 extends over 15 amino acids. Trimming cost V 2 bases and J 4 bases, with 14 bases left between them. Germline CDR1 MNHNS, CDR2 SASEGT. The clonotype originates from a man aged 35 to 55 in good health and CMV-seronegative. The sample consisted of PBMCs. The chain employs TRBV6-1 and TRBJ1-2; a weak D match, TRBD1 (6 bases). CDR3 coding DNA: TGTGCCAGCAGTGAATTAGGGGGGGAAGCCTATGGCTACACCTTC. Its protein is CASSELGGEAYGYTF.